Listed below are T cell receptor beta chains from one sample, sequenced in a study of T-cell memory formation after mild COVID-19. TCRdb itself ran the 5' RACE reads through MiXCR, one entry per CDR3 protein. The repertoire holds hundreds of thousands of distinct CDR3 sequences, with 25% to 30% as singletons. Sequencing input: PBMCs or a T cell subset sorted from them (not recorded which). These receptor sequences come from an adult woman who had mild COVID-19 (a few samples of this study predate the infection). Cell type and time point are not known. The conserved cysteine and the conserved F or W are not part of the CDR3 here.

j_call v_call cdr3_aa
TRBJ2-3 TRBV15 ATGTDTQY
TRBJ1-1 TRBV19 ASSMLRGSTEAF
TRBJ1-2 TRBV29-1 SVERRNYGYT
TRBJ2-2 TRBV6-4 ASSDGGNTGELF
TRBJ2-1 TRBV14 ASSQASNSNEQF
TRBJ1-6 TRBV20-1 SATRTYRGNSPLH
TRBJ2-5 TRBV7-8 ASSLGWEGLPKIQETQY
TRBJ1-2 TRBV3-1 ASSQTGTYGYT
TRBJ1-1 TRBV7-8 ASSLYGTEAF
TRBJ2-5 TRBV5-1 ASSLRLAGGQETQY
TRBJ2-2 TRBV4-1 ASSQPHNTGELF
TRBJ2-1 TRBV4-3 ASSQDSLSYNEQF
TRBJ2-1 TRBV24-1 ATSDLQNTVNEQF
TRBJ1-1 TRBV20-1 SAREGRTEAF
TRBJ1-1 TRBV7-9 ASSSRQGVNTEAF
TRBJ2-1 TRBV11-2 ATQFEGAGSHNEQF
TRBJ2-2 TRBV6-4 ASSGQSTGELF
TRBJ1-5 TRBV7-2 ASSLSSFNNQPQH
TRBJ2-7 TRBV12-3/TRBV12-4 ASSLRGEYYEQY
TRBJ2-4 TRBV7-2 ASSLRGATKNIQY
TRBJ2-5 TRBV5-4 ASSPRTGRGETQY
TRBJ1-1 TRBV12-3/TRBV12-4 ASSPHRGGGTEAF
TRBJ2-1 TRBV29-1 SVGEFEQF
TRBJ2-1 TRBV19 ASSIRVSRGEQF
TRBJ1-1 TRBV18 ASSQPGQGSF
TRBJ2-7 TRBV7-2 ASSFDPDSYEQY
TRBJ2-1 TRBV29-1 SAGLAREQF
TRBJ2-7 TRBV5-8 ASSQDRGLREQY
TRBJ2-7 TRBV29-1 SVEALTGPRSYEQY
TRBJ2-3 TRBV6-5 ASSPRVLAGDTQY